These 23 T cell receptor beta chains share one sample of origin, sequenced in a study of blood T cell repertoires in COVID-19. The repertoire was sequenced with immunoSEQ multiplex PCR; TCRdb's copy has only in-frame clones and lacks some. This sample has 65,000 to 70,000 clones, with 75% to 85% found just once. Source material: peripheral blood. The receptors were sampled from a woman aged 55-75 years with acute or convalescent COVID-19.

The V gene is TRBV2, the J gene TRBJ1-5, with 7 bases lining up with TRBD1. This CDR3 has 14 residues. Germline V gene lookup returns CDR1 SNHLY and CDR2 FYNNEI. Germline trimming cut 1 base from V and 7 bases from J; bases unmatched to any gene: 4. The DNA for the CDR3 is TGTGCCAGCAGTGAAGTCACAGGGGCCCAGCCCCAGCATTTT. It is translated as CASSEVTGAQPQHF.

The rearrangement uses TRBV27 and TRBJ1-3; the D is unclear. Trimming shortened V by 7 bases and J by 4 bases, and 11 bases separated the two germline ends. This CDR3 region has 13 residues. Germline V gene lookup returns CDR1 MNHEY and CDR2 SMNVEV (reference sequence). CDR3 coding DNA: TGTGCCAGCAAGAATCAGGCCGGAAACACCATATATTTT. Protein sequence: CASKNQAGNTIYF.

This chain connects TRBV28 to TRBJ1-1; no clear D. The CDR3 covers 11 residues. V was shortened by 10 bases and J by 1 base, with 7 bases between the two germline ends. Germline V gene lookup returns CDR1 MDHEN and CDR2 SYDVKM. DNA for the CDR3: TGTGCCATCAGCAAGAACACTGAAGCTTTCTTT. The encoded protein is CAISKNTEAFF.

The chain couples TRBV12-1 to TRBJ1-5. TRBV12-1 is labeled a pseudogene. The CDR3 sequence is 14 residues long. CDR3 residues: CASSSPWRGQPQHF. The CDR3 nucleotides are TGTGCCAGCAGCAGTCCCTGGCGGGGTCAGCCCCAGCATTTT.

In its sample, this clone was seen once. The rearrangement uses TRBV5-8 and TRBJ2-4; tentative D call: TRBD2 (7 bases). This CDR3 spans 15 amino acids. Trimming removed 4 bases at V and 8 bases at J, with 19 bases between. Germline assignment: CDR1 SGHTS and CDR2 YDEGEE. The CDR3 region is CASSRSGTREDIQYF. CDR3 nucleotide sequence: TGTGCCAGCAGCCGAAGCGGGACAAGGGAGGACATTCAGTACTTC.

The gene calls are TRBV13 and TRBJ1-2; weak D call: TRBD1 (5 bases). The CDR3 has 13 amino acids. Germline loops: CDR1 PRHDT, CDR2 FYEKMQ (reference sequence). V was pared by 5 bases and J by 5 bases, with 12 bases between. As DNA, the CDR3 is TGTGCCAGCAGCCACCCGGGACTTTATGGCTACACCTTC. Protein sequence: CASSHPGLYGYTF.

The chain has TRBV5-6 and TRBJ2-7; maybe TRBD1 (6 bases). Trimming stripped 4 bases from V and 3 bases from J, with 14 bases between. Looked up from germline, CDR1 is SGHDT and CDR2 is YYEEEE. The CDR3 is 14 amino acids. This CDR3 is CASSLRTDYYEQYF. CDR3 bases: TGTGCCAGCAGCCTTAGGACAGATTACTACGAGCAGTACTTC. The full variable domain, with the rest looked up from reference TRBV5-6 and TRBJ2-7, is DAGVTQSPTHLIKTRGQQVTLRCSPKSGHDTVSWYQQALGQGPQFIFQYYEEEERQRGNFPDRFSGHQFPNYSSELNVNALLLGDSALYLCASSLRTDYYEQYFGPGTRLTVT.

This clone was counted at least ten times. This chain connects TRBV7-2 to TRBJ1-6; no reliable D call. V was trimmed by 5 bases and J by 10 bases, leaving 9 bases between them. The CDR3 covers 12 residues. CDR1 and CDR2 from the germline V gene are SGHTA and FQGNSA. Here the CDR3 DNA reads TGTGCCAGCAGCCAACAGTTCTCACCCCTCCACTTT. The encoded protein is CASSQQFSPLHF.

The chain joins TRBV29-1 to TRBJ1-4; 9 nucleotides match TRBD1. CDR1 is SQVTM and CDR2 is ANQGSEA in the germline V gene. Trimming at V came to 5 bases and at J to 8 bases, leaving 3 bases not matched to a gene. This CDR3 is built from 12 residues. The CDR3 here is CSVTGQGEKLFF. The CDR3 DNA reads TGCAGCGTTACCGGACAGGGGGAAAAACTGTTTTTT.

The rearrangement joins TRBV5-1 to TRBJ2-3; D gene ambiguous. The CDR3 length is 13 residues. The germline V and J ends were trimmed by 5 bases and 4 bases, with 11 bases remaining between them. Germline-derived CDR1 and CDR2 are SGHRS and YFSETQ. This CDR3 reads CASRVEVPDTQYF. CDR3 DNA: TGCGCCAGCAGGGTTGAGGTTCCAGATACGCAGTATTTT.

The chain recombines TRBV7-2 with TRBJ1-1; D unclear. Germline CDR1 SGHTA, CDR2 FQGNSA. CDR3 size: 13 residues. The V gene lost 3 bases and the J gene lost 3 bases, with 8 bases spanning the gap. The CDR3, as DNA: TGTGCCAGCAGCTTTTCGAGTTACACTGAAGCTTTCTTT. Protein: CASSFSSYTEAFF.

Comment on this clone: The missing conserved phenylalanine or tryptophan at the end of this CDR3 makes a read error likely. The DNA is left out, because the CDR3 cannot be placed on it with certainty; the CDR3 is given as TCRdb lists it. J is TRBJ2-3 and V is TRBV2; the D call TRBD2 from the table was never checked on the DNA. Germline V gene data show CDR1 as SNHLY and CDR2 as FYNNEI. The CDR3 comprises 13 residues, both ends counted. CDR3 sequence reads: CASSERGERSISG.

This CDR3 is CASSLGASTGELFF. CDR3 coding DNA: TGTGCCAGTAGCCTGGGGGCGAGCACCGGGGAGCTGTTTTTT. The chain uses TRBV19 and TRBJ2-2; D possibly corresponds to TRBD1 (6 bases). The V gene lost 6 bases and the J gene lost 4 bases, with 12 bases spanning the gap. CDR3 length: 14 amino acids. CDR1 LNHDA and CDR2 SQIVND come from the germline V gene (reference sequence).

A few counts support this clone. This rearrangement joins TRBV4-1 to TRBJ1-2; tentatively, D is TRBD1 (6 bases). CDR1 and CDR2 (germline): MGHRA, YSYEKL. Trimming shortened V by 0 bases and J by 9 bases, and 20 bases separated the two germline ends. The CDR3 length is 16 residues. The CDR3 DNA reads TGCGCCAGCAGCCAAGAGGGGGCGGAAAGGGCCGCGAGCTACACCTTC. Its protein is CASSQEGAERAASYTF.

The table lists this clone with a count of one. The CDR3: CASSRGGSGSPLHF. The CDR3 DNA reads TGTGCCAGCAGCCGCGGAGGCAGCGGTTCACCCCTCCACTTT. The J gene is TRBJ1-6, the V gene TRBV9; D remains ambiguous. V was cut by 4 bases and J by 9 bases, with 14 bases left in between. Germline V gene data show CDR1 as SGDLS and CDR2 as YYNGEE. This CDR3 comprises 14 residues. The entire variable domain, with the rest obtained from reference TRBV9 and TRBJ1-6, is as follows: DSGVTQTPKHLITATGQRVTLRCSPRSGDLSVYWYQQSLDQGLQFLIQYYNGEERAKGNILERFSAQQFPDLHSELNLSSLELGDSALYFCASSRGGSGSPLHFGNGTRLTVT.

The genes are TRBV13 and TRBJ1-5; 7 nucleotides match TRBD1. The V and J ends lost 6 bases and 0 bases, in that order; junction bases with no gene match: 2. Germline V gene sequence: CDR1 PRHDT, CDR2 FYEKMQ (reference sequence). The CDR3 has 14 amino acids. CDR3 region: CASRQGGSNQPQHF. The CDR3 DNA reads as TGTGCCAGCAGGCAGGGGGGTAGCAATCAGCCCCAGCATTTT.

There are a few counts of this clone. CDR3 loop: CASSPQGATGTGELFF. For the CDR3, the DNA is TGTGCCAGCTCACCACAGGGGGCGACGGGGACCGGGGAGCTGTTTTTT. V and J are TRBV18 and TRBJ2-2; 7 positions match TRBD1. The CDR3 totals 16 residues. From germline, CDR1 is KGHSH and CDR2 LQKENI. V trimming: 1 base; J trimming: 5 bases; junction bases outside the gene matches: 7.

The chain uses TRBV7-9 and TRBJ2-5, with 16 bases aligning to TRBD2. Germline V gives CDR1 SEHNR, CDR2 FQNEAQ (reference sequence). This CDR3 comprises 18 residues. V dropped 4 bases and J dropped 4; count of bases not matched to a gene: 9. This CDR3 is CASSSNLGTSGGAETQYF. In DNA form, the CDR3 reads TGTGCCAGCAGCTCCAACCTCGGGACTAGCGGGGGGGCAGAGACCCAGTACTTC.

This clone was recorded once. The V gene is TRBV5-1, the J gene TRBJ2-7; 7 nucleotides agree with TRBD1. The CDR3 sequence is 16 residues long. Germline assignment: CDR1 SGHRS and CDR2 YFSETQ. Trimming took 0 bases from V and 5 from J; bases not matched to a gene: 11. CDR3: CASSLERVLGGDEQYF. In DNA, the CDR3 is TGCGCCAGCAGCTTGGAACGGGTATTAGGGGGCGACGAGCAGTACTTC.

The chain's CDR3 is CASTILTSSYNEQFF. For the CDR3, the DNA is TGTGCCAGCACCATCCTTACGAGCTCCTACAATGAGCAGTTCTTC. The V and J genes are TRBV2 and TRBJ2-1; D gene ambiguous. The V gene's germline CDR1 is SNHLY and CDR2 FYNNEI. This CDR3 comprises 15 residues. V dropped 7 bases and J dropped 0 bases, with 13 bases sitting between them.

The sample holds one count of this clone. V usage is TRBV9 and J usage is TRBJ2-7, with D possibly matching TRBD1 (7 bases). Germline lookup yields CDR1 SGDLS and CDR2 YYNGEE. V dropped 4 bases and J dropped 3 bases, with 17 bases sitting between them. CDR3 length: 15 residues. The CDR3 bases are TGTGCCAGCAGCCAAGAGGCAGGGGGGTACTACGAGCAGTACTTC. It encodes CASSQEAGGYYEQYF. Complete variable domain (other parts from reference TRBV9 and TRBJ2-7): DSGVTQTPKHLITATGQRVTLRCSPRSGDLSVYWYQQSLDQGLQFLIQYYNGEERAKGNILERFSAQQFPDLHSELNLSSLELGDSALYFCASSQEAGGYYEQYFGPGTRLTVT.

J is TRBJ1-3 and V is TRBV7-2; TRBD1 is a possible D gene (5 bases). The CDR3 runs 15 residues. Per germline, CDR1 SGHTA and CDR2 FQGNSA. Trimming left V 1 base short and J 0 bases short, with 7 bases between. The CDR3 region is CASSLEGSSGNTIYF. In DNA form, the CDR3 reads TGTGCCAGCAGCTTAGAGGGGTCCTCTGGAAACACCATATATTTT. Complete variable domain (other parts from reference TRBV7-2 and TRBJ1-3): GAGVSQSPSNKVTEKGKDVELRCDPISGHTALYWYRQSLGQGLEFLIYFQGNSAPDKSGLPSDRFSAERTGGSVSTLTIQRTQQEDSAVYLCASSLEGSSGNTIYFGEGSWLTVV.

This clone was observed once. The chain recombines TRBV10-3 with TRBJ2-7; D might be TRBD1 (6 bases). The V gene's germline CDR1 is ENHRY and CDR2 SYGVKD. V lost 6 bases and J lost 0, with 18 bases in between. The CDR3 contains 16 residues. The CDR3 coding sequence is TGTGCCATCAGCTACGGCCCCCAGGGGAACTCCTACGAGCAGTACTTC. Protein sequence: CAISYGPQGNSYEQYF.